This entry describes one T cell receptor (beta chain). The antigen remains unidentified. As the method of synthesis, 5'RACE template switching with UMIs yielded TCR beta cDNA. TCRdb re-called the 5' RACE reads, yielding one record per CDR3 amino acid sequence without DNA. The sample table sets out about 170,000 distinct CDR3 sequences. The sample is drawn from a study of T cells expressing NK-cell markers. Across the whole study: Source material for TCR beta repertoires consisted of sorted CD3+CD56+NKG2C+, CD3+CD56+NKG2C- and CD3+CD56-NKG2C+ T cells. Sequencing covered eight donors, seven HCMV-seropositive and one seronegative.

Study-wide results and limits: Dominance of the CD3+CD56-NKG2C+ fraction by these clonotypes also held in a handful of donors.

CDR1 and CDR2 from the germline V gene are MNHNS and SASEGT. CDR3 length equals 15 residues. The sequenced material came from blood T cells: a sorted CD56 or NKG2C T cell subset, CD4+ or CD8+ T cells, or bulk PBMC T cells (not recorded which). The rearrangement links TRBV6-1 to TRBJ1-5. This TCR derives from a man aged 18 to 70 in good health. This CDR3 reads CASSEVLTANQPQHF.